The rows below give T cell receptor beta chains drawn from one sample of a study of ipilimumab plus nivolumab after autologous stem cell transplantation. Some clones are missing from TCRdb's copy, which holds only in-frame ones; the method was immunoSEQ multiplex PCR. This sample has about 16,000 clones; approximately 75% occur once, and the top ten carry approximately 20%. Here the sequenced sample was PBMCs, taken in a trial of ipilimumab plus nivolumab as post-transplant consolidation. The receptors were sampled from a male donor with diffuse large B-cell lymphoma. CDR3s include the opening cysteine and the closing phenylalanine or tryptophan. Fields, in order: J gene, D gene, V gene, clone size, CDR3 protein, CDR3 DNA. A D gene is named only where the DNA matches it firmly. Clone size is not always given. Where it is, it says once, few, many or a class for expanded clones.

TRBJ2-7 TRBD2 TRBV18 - CASSSSGTSVYEQYF TGTGCCAGCTCGTCGAGCGGGACTAGCGTCTACGAGCAGTACTTC
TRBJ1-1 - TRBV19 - CASSIGGNTEAFF TGTGCCAGTAGTATTGGCGGGAACACTGAAGCTTTCTTT
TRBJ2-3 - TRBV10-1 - CASSGYYGESTDTQYF TGCGCCAGCAGTGGCTATTATGGGGAAAGCACAGATACGCAGTATTTT
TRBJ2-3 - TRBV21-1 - CASSNRTVQDTQYF TGTGCCAGCAGCAATAGGACAGTCCAAGATACGCAGTATTTT
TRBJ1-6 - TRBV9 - CASSANSYNSPLHF TGTGCCAGCAGCGCCAACTCCTATAATTCGCCCCTCCACTTT
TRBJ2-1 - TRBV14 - CASSQGLANEQFF TGTGCCAGCAGCCAAGGGCTAGCCAATGAGCAGTTCTTC
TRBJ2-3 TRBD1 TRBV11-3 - CASSIGGQGITDTQYF TGTGCCAGCAGCATTGGGGGACAGGGTATTACAGATACGCAGTATTTT
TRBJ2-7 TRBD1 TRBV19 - CATQYRDSYEQYF TGTGCCACCCAATACCGGGACAGCTACGAGCAGTACTTC
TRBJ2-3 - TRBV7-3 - CASSLFAGGTDTQYF TGTGCCAGCAGCCTCTTTGCCGGGGGCACAGATACGCAGTATTTT
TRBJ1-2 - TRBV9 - CASSDRWPNYGYTF TGTGCCAGCAGCGACCGGTGGCCCAACTATGGCTACACCTTC
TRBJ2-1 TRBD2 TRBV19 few CASSIDTSGSSSSYNEQFF TGTGCCAGTAGTATAGATACTAGCGGGAGCTCTTCTTCTTACAATGAGCAGTTCTTC
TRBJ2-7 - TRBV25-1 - CASRSDRGSYEQYF TGTGCCAGCAGGAGCGACCGAGGGTCCTACGAGCAGTACTTC
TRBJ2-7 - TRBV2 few CASRANYEQYF TGTGCCAGCAGGGCAAACTACGAGCAGTACTTC
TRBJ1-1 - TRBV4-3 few CASSQEWGRDTEAFF TGCGCCAGCAGCCAAGAGTGGGGACGGGACACTGAAGCTTTCTTT
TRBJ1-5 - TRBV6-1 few CASSIGPTRDQPQHF TGTGCCAGCAGTATAGGACCGACGAGGGATCAGCCCCAGCATTTT
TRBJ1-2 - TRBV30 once CAWSVGQGNGYTF TGTGCCTGGAGTGTCGGCCAGGGAAATGGCTACACCTTC
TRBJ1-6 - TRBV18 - CASSPASSDTSPLHF TGTGCCAGCTCACCAGCGTCAAGTGATACTTCACCCCTCCACTTT
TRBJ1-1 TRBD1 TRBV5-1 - CASSWGTEGAAFF TGCGCCAGCAGCTGGGGGACAGAGGGGGCCGCTTTCTTT
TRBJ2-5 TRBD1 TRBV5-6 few CASSFKTGAAETQYF TGTGCCAGCAGCTTCAAAACAGGGGCGGCGGAGACCCAGTACTTC
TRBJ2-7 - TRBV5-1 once CASSPRGSLTSYEQYF TGCGCCAGCAGCCCCCGGGGGAGCCTTACCTCCTACGAGCAGTACTTC
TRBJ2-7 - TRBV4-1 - CASSHPRGDEQYF TGCGCCAGCAGCCACCCCCGGGGAGACGAGCAGTACTTC
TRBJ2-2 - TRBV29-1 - CSVEAYNTGELFF TGCAGCGTTGAGGCATACAACACCGGGGAGCTGTTTTTT
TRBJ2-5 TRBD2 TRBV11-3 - CASSLVGTSGKETQYF TGTGCCAGCAGCTTAGTGGGGACTAGCGGAAAAGAGACCCAGTACTTC
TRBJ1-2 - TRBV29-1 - CSVEEIPGNGYTF TGCAGCGTTGAAGAGATCCCAGGCAATGGCTACACCTTC
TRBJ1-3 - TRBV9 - CASRSGNTIYF TGTGCCAGCAGATCGGGGAACACCATATATTTT
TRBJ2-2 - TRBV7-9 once CASSEFSGTTGELFF TGTGCCAGCAGCGAATTTAGCGGAACGACCGGGGAGCTGTTTTTT
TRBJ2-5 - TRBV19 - CASSMQAWETQYF TGTGCCAGTAGTATGCAGGCCTGGGAGACCCAGTACTTC
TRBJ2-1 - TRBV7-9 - CASTRTPRNEQFF TGTGCCAGCACCAGAACACCACGCAATGAGCAGTTCTTC
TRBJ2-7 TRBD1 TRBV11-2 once CASSRDRVNEQYF TGTGCCAGCAGCCGGGACAGGGTCAACGAGCAGTACTTC
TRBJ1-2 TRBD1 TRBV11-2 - CASSPSRTGIYGYTF TGTGCCAGCAGCCCCTCCAGGACAGGGATTTATGGCTACACCTTC
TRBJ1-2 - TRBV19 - CASSIRDGYTF TGTGCCAGTAGTATTAGGGATGGCTACACCTTC
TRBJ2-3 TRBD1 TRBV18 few CASSTAIDRGGTDTQYF TGTGCCAGCTCAACCGCCATCGACAGGGGTGGCACAGATACGCAGTATTTT
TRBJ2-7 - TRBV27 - CASSLGGRYEQYF TGTGCCAGCAGTTTAGGGGGTAGGTACGAGCAGTACTTC
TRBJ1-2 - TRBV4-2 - CASSSRGTNYGYTF TGTGCCAGCAGCTCCCGCGGGACAAACTATGGCTACACCTTC
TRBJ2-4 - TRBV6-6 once CASRQRLNIQYF TGTGCCAGCAGGCAGCGTTTAAACATTCAGTACTTC
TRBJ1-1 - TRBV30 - CAWSVPKNRVWGTEAFF TGTGCCTGGAGTGTACCGAAGAACAGGGTGTGGGGCACTGAAGCTTTCTTT
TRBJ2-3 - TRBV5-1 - CASSFVQLTDTQYF TGCGCCAGCAGCTTTGTACAGCTTACAGATACGCAGTATTTT
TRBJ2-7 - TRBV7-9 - CASSLVTYEQYF TGTGCCAGCAGCTTAGTCACCTACGAGCAGTACTTC
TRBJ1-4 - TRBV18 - CASKGQRGGEKLFF TGTGCCAGTAAAGGACAGAGGGGTGGTGAAAAACTGTTTTTT
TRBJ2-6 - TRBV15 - CATSRDGGAGANVLTF TGTGCCACCAGCAGAGACGGGGGCGCCGGGGCCAACGTCCTGACTTTC
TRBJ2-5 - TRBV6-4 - CASSDVPRRGETQYF TGTGCCAGCAGTGACGTCCCCCGGAGGGGGGAGACCCAGTACTTC
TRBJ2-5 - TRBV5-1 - CASRAGDGETQYF TGCGCCAGCAGAGCAGGGGACGGCGAGACCCAGTACTTC
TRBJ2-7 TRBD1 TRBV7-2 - CASSLMSGQGPLEQYF TGTGCCAGCAGCTTAATGTCGGGACAGGGCCCCCTCGAGCAGTACTTC
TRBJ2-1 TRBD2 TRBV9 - CASSVLPAESGAPLNEQFF TGTGCCAGCAGCGTATTGCCCGCGGAGAGCGGGGCCCCCTTAAATGAGCAGTTCTTC
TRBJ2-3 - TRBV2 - CASSDAGPAQYF TGTGCCAGCAGTGATGCGGGACCGGCGCAGTATTTT
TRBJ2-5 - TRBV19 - CASSISGETQYF TGTGCCAGTAGTATTTCGGGGGAGACCCAGTACTTC
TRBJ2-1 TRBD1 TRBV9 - CASSVDRGVGSYNEQFF TGTGCCAGCAGCGTAGACAGGGGTGTAGGCTCCTACAATGAGCAGTTCTTC
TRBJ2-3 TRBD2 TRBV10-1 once CASSASGGSTDTQYF TGCGCCAGCAGTGCTAGCGGGGGAAGCACAGATACGCAGTATTTT
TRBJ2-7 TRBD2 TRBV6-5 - CASSYRREGRHEQYF TGTGCCAGCAGTTACAGGCGGGAGGGCCGGCACGAGCAGTACTTC
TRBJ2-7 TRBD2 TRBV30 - CAWVSGRASYEQYF TGTGCCTGGGTTAGCGGGAGGGCCTCCTACGAGCAGTACTTC
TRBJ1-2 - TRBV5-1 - CASSLEGVDGYTF TGCGCCAGCAGCTTGGAGGGGGTAGATGGCTACACCTTC